The rows below give T cell receptor beta chains drawn from one sample of a study of CD8 T cells in ankylosing spondylitis. TCRdb reprocessed the 5' RACE reads via MiXCR and lists one record per CDR3 protein. The profile shows hundreds of thousands of distinct CDR3 sequences, around a quarter of them singletons. The specimen was blood, either unsorted or a sorted T cell fraction (not recorded which). The receptors were gathered from a male donor with ankylosing spondylitis or in good health (not recorded which). CDR3s leave out the opening cysteine and the closing phenylalanine or tryptophan.

TRBJ2-5 TRBV20-1 SLAGASLYQETQY
TRBJ1-1 TRBV29-1 SVEKDRYTEAF
TRBJ2-3 TRBV4-2 ASSRRLAGRHGTDTQY
TRBJ1-6 TRBV30 AWRTSTSLH
TRBJ1-2 TRBV10-3 AISPDRDVSGYT
TRBJ2-5 TRBV15 ATSRDTKTQY
TRBJ2-7 TRBV5-1 ASSLAGLEYEQY
TRBJ2-1 TRBV29-1 SVAKTGDFHNEQF
TRBJ2-5 TRBV24-1 ATSDFGVGTVYQETQY
TRBJ2-7 TRBV20-1 SAYTSGSDRSSYEQY
TRBJ1-4 TRBV5-1 ASSLSGTRGEKLF
TRBJ2-1 TRBV20-1 SAGGTKNNEQF
TRBJ2-7 TRBV20-1 SGPRDRDFGEQY
TRBJ2-3 TRBV7-9 ASSILPGQGITDTQY
TRBJ2-1 TRBV20-1 SVLAGDNNEQF
TRBJ2-1 TRBV12-3/TRBV12-4 ASSPKGTALAGPGNEQF
TRBJ2-3 TRBV4-1 ASSPGTVLNTDTQY
TRBJ1-1 TRBV14 ASSRVTGGAGRNTEAF
TRBJ2-5 TRBV13 ASSADSHQETQY
TRBJ2-1 TRBV18 ASSPPRREQF
TRBJ2-1 TRBV20-1 SASASGRNNEQF
TRBJ2-2 TRBV20-1 SARDLSRDNTGELF
TRBJ1-6 TRBV6-2/TRBV6-3 ASSLGIHLSPLH
TRBJ2-1 TRBV29-1 SVETRLRSSYNEQF
TRBJ2-1 TRBV20-1 SARDGKRQGGSYEQF
TRBJ2-7 TRBV7-2 ASSSGRSSYEQY
TRBJ2-1 TRBV24-1 ATSERLAGNNEQF
TRBJ2-7 TRBV11-2 ASSSIAGSSYEQY
TRBJ2-7 TRBV5-1 ASSFSPNYEQY
TRBJ2-7 TRBV12-3/TRBV12-4 ASSLSQGYSSYEQY